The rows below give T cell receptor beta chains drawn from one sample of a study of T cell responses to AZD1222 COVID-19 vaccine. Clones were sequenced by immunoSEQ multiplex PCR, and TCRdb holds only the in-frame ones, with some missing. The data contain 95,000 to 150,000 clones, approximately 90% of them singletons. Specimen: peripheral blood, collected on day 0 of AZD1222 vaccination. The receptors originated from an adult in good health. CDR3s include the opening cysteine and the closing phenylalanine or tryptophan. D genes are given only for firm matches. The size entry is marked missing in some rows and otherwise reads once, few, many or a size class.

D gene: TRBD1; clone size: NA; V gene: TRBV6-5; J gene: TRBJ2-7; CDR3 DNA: TGTGCCAGCAGTTACTCGTGGGGACAGAACTACGAGCAGTACTTC; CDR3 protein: CASSYSWGQNYEQYF
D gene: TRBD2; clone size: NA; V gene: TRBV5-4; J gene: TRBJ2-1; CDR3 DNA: TGTGCCAGCAGCTCAATGGGACTAGCGGATCTTAGGGAGCAGTTCTTC; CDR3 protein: CASSSMGLADLREQFF
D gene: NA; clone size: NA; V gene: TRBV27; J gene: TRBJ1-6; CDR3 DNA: TGTGCCAGCAGTCCCCTGGCGAGTTCACCCCTCCACTTT; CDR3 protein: CASSPLASSPLHF
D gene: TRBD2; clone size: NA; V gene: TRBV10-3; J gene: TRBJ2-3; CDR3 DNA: TGTGCCATCAGTGAGCCCAGGGGACTAGCGGGACCTCAAGGCACAGATACGCAGTATTTT; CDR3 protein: CAISEPRGLAGPQGTDTQYF
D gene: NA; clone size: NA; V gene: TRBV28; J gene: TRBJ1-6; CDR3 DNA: TGTGCCAGCAGTCCAGCGTTATATAATTCACCCCTCCACTTT; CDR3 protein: CASSPALYNSPLHF
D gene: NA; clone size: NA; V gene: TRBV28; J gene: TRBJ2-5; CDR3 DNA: TGTGCCAGCAGACCCCTCGAGGGGGAAGAGACCCAGTACTTC; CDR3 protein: CASRPLEGEETQYF
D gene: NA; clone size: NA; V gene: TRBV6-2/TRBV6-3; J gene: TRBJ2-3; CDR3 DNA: TGTGCCAGCAGTTCCCGGGTCCTCTTGGGCACAGATACGCAGTATTTT; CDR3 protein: CASSSRVLLGTDTQYF
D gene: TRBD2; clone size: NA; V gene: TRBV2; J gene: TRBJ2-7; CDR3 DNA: TGTGCCAGTCAAGGACTAGCCTACGAGCAGTACTTC; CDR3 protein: CASQGLAYEQYF
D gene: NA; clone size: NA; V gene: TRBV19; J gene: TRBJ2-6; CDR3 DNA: TGTGCCAGTAGGCCCGGCAGGGCTGGGGCCAACGTCCTGACTTTC; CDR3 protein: CASRPGRAGANVLTF
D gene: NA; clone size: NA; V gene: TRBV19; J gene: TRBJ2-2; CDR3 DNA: TGTGCCAGTAGTTACAACCCACCCGGGGAGCTGTTTTTT; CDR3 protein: CASSYNPPGELFF
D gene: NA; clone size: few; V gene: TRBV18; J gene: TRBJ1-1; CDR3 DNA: TGTGCCAGCTCACCGGGAGACCCGCCGAACACTGAAGCTTTCTTT; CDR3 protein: CASSPGDPPNTEAFF
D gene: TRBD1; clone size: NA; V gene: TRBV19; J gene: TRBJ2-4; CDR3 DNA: TGTGCCAGTAGTCCCCGACGTGGGACAGACTTAGCCAAAAACATTCAGTACTTC; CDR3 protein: CASSPRRGTDLAKNIQYF
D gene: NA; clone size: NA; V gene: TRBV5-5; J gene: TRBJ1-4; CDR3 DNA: TGTGCCAGCAGCTTGCGGCAGGGAGGAGGAGAAAAACTGTTTTTT; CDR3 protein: CASSLRQGGGEKLFF
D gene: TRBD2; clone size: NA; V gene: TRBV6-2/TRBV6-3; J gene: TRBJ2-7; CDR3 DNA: TGTGCCAGCAGTAGCGGGAGTGGCTCCTACGAGCAGTACTTC; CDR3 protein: CASSSGSGSYEQYF
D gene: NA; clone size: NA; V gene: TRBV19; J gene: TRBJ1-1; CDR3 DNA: TGTGCCAGTAGTGAGAACAGGGAGTTGATGGCTGAAGCTTTCTTT; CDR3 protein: CASSENRELMAEAFF
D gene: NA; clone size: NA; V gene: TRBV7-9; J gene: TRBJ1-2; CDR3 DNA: TGTGCCAGCAGTGAAGCCGGGCCTTATGGCTACACCTTC; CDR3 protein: CASSEAGPYGYTF
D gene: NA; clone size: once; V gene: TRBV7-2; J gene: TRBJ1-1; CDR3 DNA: TGTGCCAGCAGCTTCGGGGGGGCCGGGGGCACTGAAGCTTTCTTT; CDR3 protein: CASSFGGAGGTEAFF
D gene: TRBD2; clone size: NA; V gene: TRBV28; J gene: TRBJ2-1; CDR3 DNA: TGTGCCAGCAGTTTCCCCTTAGCGGGACCCTACAATGAGCAGTTCTTC; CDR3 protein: CASSFPLAGPYNEQFF
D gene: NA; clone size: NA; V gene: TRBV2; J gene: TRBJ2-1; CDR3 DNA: TGTGCCAGCAGCACAGTACCTGAGCAGTTCTTC; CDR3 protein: CASSTVPEQFF
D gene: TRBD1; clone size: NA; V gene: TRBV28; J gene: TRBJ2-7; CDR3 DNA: TGTGCCAGCATTCACTCCGGGACAGGGAACTACGAGCAGTACTTC; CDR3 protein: CASIHSGTGNYEQYF
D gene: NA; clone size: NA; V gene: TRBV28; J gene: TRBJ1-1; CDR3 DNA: TGTGCCAGCAATGGGCAGAACTATGAAGCTTTCTTT; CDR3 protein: CASNGQNYEAFF
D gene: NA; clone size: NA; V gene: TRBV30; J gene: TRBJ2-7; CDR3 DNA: TGTGCCTGGAGGGGCTCTTACGAGCAGTACTTC; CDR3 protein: CAWRGSYEQYF
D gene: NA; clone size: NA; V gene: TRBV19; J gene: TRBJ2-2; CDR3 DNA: TGTGCCAGTAGTATCGGGGTCACCGGGGAGCTGTTTTTT; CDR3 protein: CASSIGVTGELFF
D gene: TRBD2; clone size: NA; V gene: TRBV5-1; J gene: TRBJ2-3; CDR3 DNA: TGCGCCAGCGCACCGGGACTAGCAGCGGCAGATACGCAGTATTTT; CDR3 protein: CASAPGLAAADTQYF
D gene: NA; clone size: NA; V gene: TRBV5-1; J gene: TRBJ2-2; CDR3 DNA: TGCGCCAGCAGCTTGTATCCCCGGCAGACCCTAAACACCGGGGAGCTGTTTTTT; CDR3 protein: CASSLYPRQTLNTGELFF
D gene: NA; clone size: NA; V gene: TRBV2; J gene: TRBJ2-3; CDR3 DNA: TGTGCCAGCAGTGAAGACGTCAGGCGGGTGAGCACAGATACGCAGTATTTT; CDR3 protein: CASSEDVRRVSTDTQYF
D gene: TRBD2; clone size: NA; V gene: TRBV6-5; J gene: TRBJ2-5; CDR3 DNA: TGTGCCAGCAGTGACTCGACTCGGGGGGGAGAGACCCAGTACTTC; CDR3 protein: CASSDSTRGGETQYF
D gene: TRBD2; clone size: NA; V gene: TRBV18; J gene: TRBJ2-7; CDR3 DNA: TGTGCCAGCTCATCCGGGACTAGCGGTTTTGAGCAGTACTTC; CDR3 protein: CASSSGTSGFEQYF
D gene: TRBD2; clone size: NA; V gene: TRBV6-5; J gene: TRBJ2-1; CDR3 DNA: TGTGCCAGCACCCCCCGGGAGGGCGCGCAGTTCTTC; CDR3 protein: CASTPREGAQFF
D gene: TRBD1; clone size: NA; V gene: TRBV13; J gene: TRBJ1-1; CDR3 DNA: TGTGCCAGCAGCTCCACCCAGTCGACAGGGTCGGACACTGAAGCTTTCTTT; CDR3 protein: CASSSTQSTGSDTEAFF